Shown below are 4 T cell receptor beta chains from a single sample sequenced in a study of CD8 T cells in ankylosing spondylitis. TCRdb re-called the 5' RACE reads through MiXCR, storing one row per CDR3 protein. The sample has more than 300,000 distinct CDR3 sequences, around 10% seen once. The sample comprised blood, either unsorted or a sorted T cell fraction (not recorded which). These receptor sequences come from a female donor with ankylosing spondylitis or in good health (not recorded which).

CDR3: CASSQRPGGRSPLHF. In DNA form, the CDR3 reads TGCGCCAGCAGCCAGCGGCCAGGGGGCCGGTCACCCCTCCACTTT. The chain couples TRBV4-3 to TRBJ1-6, with TRBD1 matching over 8 bases. This CDR3 region has 15 residues. Losses at the gene ends were 3 bases for V and 10 bases for J; bases not matched to a gene: 8. Germline CDR1 LGHNA, CDR2 YSLEER.

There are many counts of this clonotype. The CDR3 DNA reads as TGTGCCAGCAGCTTGGGACAGGGACTGTACGAGCAGTACTTC. Translating it yields CASSLGQGLYEQYF. The chain joins TRBV5-8 to TRBJ2-7, with a possible D match to TRBD1 (7 bases). The CDR3 extends over 14 amino acids. Trimming stripped 0 bases from V and 4 bases from J, with 11 bases between. Per germline, CDR1 SGHTS and CDR2 YDEGEE.

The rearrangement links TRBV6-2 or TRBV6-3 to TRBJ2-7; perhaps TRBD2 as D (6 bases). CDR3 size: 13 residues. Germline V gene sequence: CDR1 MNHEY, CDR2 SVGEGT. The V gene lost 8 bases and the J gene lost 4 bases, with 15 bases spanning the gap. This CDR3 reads CASGGTSRYEQYF. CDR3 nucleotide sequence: TGTGCCAGCGGGGGGACTTCGCGATACGAGCAGTACTTC.

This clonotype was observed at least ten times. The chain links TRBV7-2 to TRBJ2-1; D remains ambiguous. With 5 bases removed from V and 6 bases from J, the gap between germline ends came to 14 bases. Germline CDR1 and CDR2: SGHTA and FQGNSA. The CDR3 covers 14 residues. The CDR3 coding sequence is TGTGCCAGCAGCCCCTTGCTGGGTAGCAATGAGCAGTTCTTC. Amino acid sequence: CASSPLLGSNEQFF.